The T cell receptor beta chain under discussion was sequenced for a study of T cells in Graves' hyperthyroidism and ophthalmopathy. Researchers took RNA transcripts and amplified the TCR beta CDR3 regions from them. First-round RT-PCR targeting the TCR CDR3 was performed with the HTBI primer set. TCRdb processed the multiplex PCR reads anew with MiXCR; each CDR3 protein has one entry. The profile shows around 300,000 distinct CDR3 sequences, approximately 15% of them singletons. V lost 5 bases to trimming and J lost 0 bases; unmatched junction nucleotides: 9. From germline, CDR1 is SGHRS and CDR2 YFSETQ. The CDR3 consists of 16 residues.

This chain uses TRBV5-1 with TRBJ2-3, with 7 bases fitting TRBD1. The sequence was obtained from a woman aged 40 to 49 with Graves' hyperthyroidism. Sequencing was performed on blood. DNA of the CDR3: TGCGCCAGCAGGGTGGGGGACAGTGAAAGCACAGATACGCAGTATTTT. Translating gives CASRVGDSESTDTQYF.